What follows describes a single T cell receptor (beta chain). These data come from a study of blood T cell repertoires in COVID-19. Across the whole study: The study drew acute and convalescent COVID-19 samples from the United States, Italy and Spain. The cDNA or gDNA used as material had been derived from T cells, B-cell-depleted T cells, or PBMCs.

The authors' processing: Amplification of reference gene primers provided the estimated nucleated cell counts. Repertoires were generated with immunoSEQ multiplex PCR, while TCRdb's copy carries only in-frame clones and drops some. The V and J calls and clone size were taken over from that table, and D and trimming were inferred from the DNA. The data show roughly 200,000 clones, approximately 90% seen once. The CDR3 has 14 residues. Germline CDR1 is DFQATT and CDR2 is SNEGSKA (reference sequence). Trimming removed 6 bases from V and 4 bases from J; junction bases left unmatched: 11. This TCR was sampled from a man aged 35-49 years with active or convalescent COVID-19. Sequencing was performed on peripheral blood. J is TRBJ2-7 and V is TRBV20-1, with 8 bases that match TRBD2. This chain's CDR3 is CSASTGTSIYEQYF. In nucleotides, the CDR3 is TGCAGTGCGAGTACCGGGACTAGTATTTACGAGCAGTACTTC.